This T cell receptor (beta chain) emerged from a study of T cell responses to AZD1222 COVID-19 vaccine. Overall study findings and caveats: No repertoire was sampled before or during the peak T cell response, only after it.

Profiling relied on immunoSEQ multiplex PCR, and the TCRdb table lists in-frame clones only, not all of them. Of some 180,000 clones listed, over 80% are singletons. Germline loops: CDR1 SGHNT, CDR2 YYREEE (reference sequence). J was trimmed by 5 bases and V by 4 bases; bases with no gene match: 15. This CDR3 contains 17 residues. Notes on this clone: The antigen is not known.

The material sequenced was peripheral blood, taken 28 days after the second dose of the MenACWY control vaccine. The sequence came from an adult who received the MenACWY meningococcal vaccine as a control. The chain is built from TRBV5-4 and TRBJ1-2; 9 nucleotides align to TRBD1. The CDR3 DNA reads TGTGCCAGCAGCCCCCAAACAGGGGGCCTAGGAAGGTATGGCTACACCTTC. Protein sequence: CASSPQTGGLGRYGYTF.